This is a list of T cell receptor beta chains from one sample in a study of response to subunit inactivated influenza vaccine. MiXCR, run by TCRdb on the RT-PCR reads, gives a single entry per CDR3 protein. This table has some 500,000 distinct CDR3 sequences, about 15% appearing once. The sequencing used CD4+ T cells sorted from PBMCs, collected less than 30 months after vaccination. The receptors shown here come from a man aged 45-69 years who received an inactivated influenza vaccine. Both conserved end residues are part of each CDR3. The D gene is left open where the match is weak. Rows may omit the clone size; those that give it use once, few, many or a size class.

clone size	V gene	J gene	D gene	CDR3 protein	CDR3 DNA
few	TRBV12-3/TRBV12-4	TRBJ2-2	TRBD1	CASSIGQGLMSGELFF	TGTGCCAGCAGTATCGGACAGGGCCTTATGAGCGGGGAGCTGTTTTTT
many	TRBV12-3/TRBV12-4	TRBJ2-7	-	CASWRQGTSYEQYF	TGTGCCAGTTGGAGGCAGGGAACATCCTACGAGCAGTACTTC
-	TRBV9	TRBJ2-1	-	CASSVVGRRGSYNEQFF	TGTGCCAGCAGCGTAGTAGGTCGGAGGGGGTCCTACAATGAGCAGTTCTTC
-	TRBV10-3	TRBJ2-1	TRBD2	CAISESDGRSYNEQFF	TGTGCCATCAGTGAGTCGGACGGGAGGTCCTACAATGAGCAGTTCTTC
-	TRBV28	TRBJ2-7	-	CASRATGFYEQYF	TGTGCCAGCAGAGCGACAGGCTTCTACGAGCAGTACTTC
-	TRBV7-8	TRBJ2-3	-	CASSSATGHQPQYF	TGTGCCAGCAGCTCGGCGACAGGTCATCAGCCCCAGTATTTT
few	TRBV10-3	TRBJ2-1	TRBD2	CAISEIRRREEQFF	TGTGCCATCAGTGAGATTAGAAGGCGGGAGGAGCAGTTCTTC
few	TRBV12-3/TRBV12-4	TRBJ2-3	TRBD1	CASRPTGADTQYF	TGTGCCAGCAGACCGACAGGGGCAGATACGCAGTATTTT
-	TRBV5-1	TRBJ2-2	TRBD1	CASSLFDGTGVTGELFF	TGCGCCAGCAGCTTGTTCGACGGGACAGGGGTCACCGGGGAGCTGTTTTTT
-	TRBV20-1	TRBJ1-5	TRBD1	CSAKDRRLGNQPQHF	TGCAGTGCTAAGGACAGGCGGTTGGGAAATCAGCCCCAGCATTTT
-	TRBV18	TRBJ1-5	-	CASSTTRNSNQPQHF	TGTGCCAGCTCAACCACAAGGAATAGCAATCAGCCCCAGCATTTT
few	TRBV20-1	TRBJ2-1	-	CSARLGRAGEQFF	TGCAGTGCTAGACTAGGAAGGGCCGGTGAGCAGTTCTTC
few	TRBV10-3	TRBJ2-1	TRBD2	CAISPSGGDYNEQFF	TGTGCCATCAGTCCTAGCGGGGGAGACTACAATGAGCAGTTCTTC
once	TRBV7-9	TRBJ1-3	-	CASSLGRQGYSGNTIYF	TGTGCCAGCAGCTTAGGTCGCCAGGGGTACTCTGGAAACACCATATATTTT
-	TRBV6-5	TRBJ1-2	TRBD1	CASSYSGLQGAYGYTF	TGTGCCAGCAGTTACTCCGGCCTACAGGGGGCCTATGGCTACACCTTC
-	TRBV10-3	TRBJ2-7	-	CATQESSYEQYF	TGTGCCACCCAGGAGAGCTCCTACGAGCAGTACTTC
few	TRBV18	TRBJ2-2	TRBD2	CASCATSGPANGELFF	TGTGCCAGCTGTGCTACTAGCGGGCCGGCAAACGGGGAGCTGTTTTTT
few	TRBV25-1	TRBJ1-2	-	CASRTVGRGYTF	TGTGCCAGCAGGACAGTAGGACGTGGCTACACCTTC
-	TRBV28	TRBJ2-7	TRBD1	CASSRQGLPEQYF	TGTGCCAGCAGTCGACAGGGTTTGCCCGAGCAGTACTTC
few	TRBV7-8	TRBJ2-6	-	CASSFRSGRSGANVLTF	TGTGCCAGCAGCTTCCGTTCTGGGAGATCTGGGGCCAACGTCCTGACTTTC
-	TRBV20-1	TRBJ2-7	-	CSAPQSSYEQYF	TGCAGTGCCCCACAGAGCTCCTACGAGCAGTACTTC
-	TRBV20-1	TRBJ2-7	-	CSAATYEQYF	TGCAGTGCGGCAACCTACGAGCAGTACTTC
-	TRBV6-2/TRBV6-3	TRBJ1-1	-	CASSRFGPTEAFF	TGTGCCAGCAGCCGGTTTGGTCCCACTGAAGCTTTCTTT
many	TRBV20-1	TRBJ2-3	TRBD1	CSAASTGTGTTDTQYF	TGCAGTGCCGCAAGTACCGGGACAGGGACCACAGATACGCAGTATTTT
few	TRBV6-1	TRBJ2-1	-	CASRSPGGSYNEQFF	TGTGCCAGCAGAAGTCCTGGGGGCTCCTACAATGAGCAGTTCTTC
once	TRBV2	TRBJ2-1	-	CASNPREGANEQFF	TGTGCCAGCAACCCGAGGGAAGGGGCCAATGAGCAGTTCTTC
few	TRBV20-1	TRBJ1-4	-	CSARDWEGLLTNEKLFF	TGCAGTGCTAGAGATTGGGAGGGGTTGCTAACTAATGAAAAACTGTTTTTT
-	TRBV28	TRBJ2-7	TRBD2	CASRKLAGPYEQYF	TGTGCCAGCAGAAAACTAGCGGGACCGTACGAGCAGTACTTC
many	TRBV7-2	TRBJ1-2	-	CASSLAGDYGYTF	TGTGCCAGCAGCTTAGCAGGGGACTATGGCTACACCTTC
few	TRBV27	TRBJ2-7	-	CASSVAGNRAYEQYF	TGTGCCAGCAGTGTCGCAGGGAACAGGGCCTACGAGCAGTACTTC
many	TRBV29-1	TRBJ2-3	TRBD2	CSVEGASKRGGTDTQYF	TGCAGCGTTGAAGGTGCCTCTAAGCGGGGGGGAACAGATACGCAGTATTTT
many	TRBV15	TRBJ2-2	-	CATSRGESTGELFF	TGTGCCACCAGCAGAGGGGAGAGCACCGGGGAGCTGTTTTTT
few	TRBV15	TRBJ2-1	-	CATSSNYGNEQFF	TGTGCCACCAGCAGTAACTACGGTAATGAGCAGTTCTTC
-	TRBV11-2	TRBJ1-6	-	CASSLEGSVYNSPLHF	TGTGCCAGCAGCTTAGAGGGGTCCGTTTATAATTCACCCCTCCACTTT
-	TRBV5-1	TRBJ2-5	-	CASNPGAGTQETQYF	TGCGCCAGCAATCCCGGGGCGGGAACCCAAGAGACCCAGTACTTC